Below, 21 T cell receptor beta chains from the same sample are listed, as sequenced in a study of T cells after yellow fever vaccination. Each CDR3 protein is one row after TCRdb ran MiXCR on the 5' RACE reads. The sample includes about 240,000 distinct CDR3 sequences, 6.9% of them seen just once. This specimen consisted of CD4+ T cells sorted from PBMCs, obtained 15 days after the yellow fever booster vaccination. These receptors came from a man younger than 45 who received the YFV17D yellow fever vaccine.

This clonotype was counted only a few times. The chain combines TRBV7-3 with TRBJ1-2; D perhaps matches TRBD1 (6 bases). CDR1 SGHTA and CDR2 FQGTGA come from the germline V gene. The V and J ends lost 2 bases and 5 bases respectively, with 15 bases between them. CDR3 length: 15 amino acids. The CDR3 here is CASSLVPDRPYGYTF. The CDR3 DNA follows: TGTGCCAGCAGCTTAGTTCCCGACAGGCCTTATGGCTACACCTTC.

The chain uses TRBV20-1 and TRBJ2-1, with D hard to call. Per germline, CDR1 DFQATT and CDR2 SNEGSKA (reference sequence). V lost 3 bases to trimming and J lost 5 bases, with 17 bases between them. This CDR3 contains 15 residues. CDR3 sequence: CSARAPSGRDNEQFF. The DNA of the CDR3 is TGCAGTGCTAGGGCCCCCTCGGGCCGAGACAATGAGCAGTTCTTC.

This clonotype was seen only a few times. The J gene is TRBJ2-1, the V gene TRBV7-2; either TRBD1 or TRBD2 may fit D (5 bases each). The V end lost 4 bases, the J end lost 9 bases, and 19 bases lay between the germline ends. This CDR3 is 15 amino acids long. In germline, CDR1 is SGHTA, CDR2 FQGNSA. In nucleotides, the CDR3 is TGTGCCAGCAGCTCCCCCACCCCGGGACGACGTGAGCAGTTCTTC. This sequence encodes CASSSPTPGRREQFF.

This clonotype was detected many times. The junction and the germline gene differ at one end; a read error may be behind it. The chain is built from TRBV6-2 or TRBV6-3 and TRBJ2-3, with D tentatively TRBD2 (6 bases). This CDR3 comprises 16 residues. Germline-derived CDR1 and CDR2 are MNHEY and SVGEGT. The CDR3 sequence is CASSYRAGEATDTKYF. The CDR3 DNA sequence: TGTGCCAGCAGTTACCGAGCGGGCGAAGCCACAGATACGAAGTATTTT.

In the case of this clonotype: Germline and junction disagree at one end, which may indicate a read error. The rearrangement links TRBV20-1 to TRBJ2-5; 11 bases line up with TRBD2. Germline CDR1 DFQATT, CDR2 SNEGSKA (reference sequence). The CDR3 has 16 amino acids. The CDR3 nucleotides read TGCAGTACAAAAAAACCCGGGACTAGCGGACAAGAGACCAAGTACTTC. Its protein product is CSTKKPGTSGQETKYF.

This clonotype has ten or more counts. The chain is built from TRBV15 and TRBJ2-7; tentatively, D is TRBD2 (5 bases). CDR3 length: 14 residues. The ends were cut back, 1 base at V and 7 bases at J, with 14 bases in the middle. Germline V gives CDR1 LNHNV, CDR2 YYDKDF (reference sequence). The CDR3 DNA reads TGTGCCACCAGCAGAGCTAGCAGCTTTGGGGAGCAGTACTTC. This codes for CATSRASSFGEQYF.

This chain connects TRBV28 to TRBJ2-5; weak D call: TRBD2 (6 bases). The length of the CDR3 is 15 residues. The V end lost 2 bases, the J end lost 1 base, and 11 bases lay between the germline ends. Germline values: CDR1 MDHEN, CDR2 SYDVKM. As DNA, the CDR3 is TGTGCCAGCAGTTTAAGGGCGGGGAGCCAAGAGACCCAGTACTTC. Residues: CASSLRAGSQETQYF.

The V and J genes are TRBV7-2 and TRBJ1-3, with D tentatively TRBD1 (5 bases). Germline V gives CDR1 SGHTA, CDR2 FQGNSA. The CDR3 is made up of 14 amino acids. V gave up 1 base and J gave up 4 bases, with 8 bases separating them. CDR3 amino acids: CASSLGSGGNTIYF. The CDR3 DNA sequence: TGTGCCAGCAGCTTAGGCTCAGGGGGAAACACCATATATTTT.

The V call is TRBV5-8, the J call TRBJ2-7; no reliable D call. The CDR3 runs to 11 residues. Deletions cut 4 bases from V and 7 bases from J, with 9 bases between. Germline assignment: CDR1 SGHTS and CDR2 YDEGEE. CDR3 DNA: TGTGCCAGCAGCAGTCCATGGGAGCAGTACTTC. As protein: CASSSPWEQYF.

Only a few counts were recorded for this clonotype. The chain joins TRBV7-4 to TRBJ2-2; the match to TRBD2 covers 7 bases. CDR1 SGHVT and CDR2 SQSDAQ come from the germline V gene. V was clipped by 6 bases and J by 6 bases; unmatched bases: 13. This CDR3 has 16 amino acids. In DNA, the CDR3 is TGTGCCAGCAGTAGATCGGGAGGTAGCGTTCCCGGGGAGCTGTTTTTT. The encoded protein is CASSRSGGSVPGELFF.

The chain is built from TRBV12-3 or TRBV12-4 and TRBJ1-3; TRBD1 is a possible D gene (6 bases). Trimming pared 3 bases from V and 4 bases from J, leaving 7 bases between. This CDR3 has 13 residues. This CDR3 is CASSLGAGNTIYF. As DNA, the CDR3 is TGTGCCAGCAGTTTGGGGGCCGGAAACACCATATATTTT.

The rearrangement joins TRBV18 to TRBJ2-7, with 8 bases aligning to TRBD2. CDR3 size: 15 residues. Germline assignment: CDR1 KGHSH and CDR2 LQKENI. Germline trimming cut 2 bases from V and 1 base from J; bases unmatched to any gene: 4. Written as DNA, the CDR3 is TGTGCCAGCTCACCAGGGGTAGCGGGATCCTACGAGCAGTACTTC. Translation gives CASSPGVAGSYEQYF.

This clonotype has a handful of counts. The genes are TRBV5-1 and TRBJ2-5; 11 bases line up with TRBD1. This CDR3 spans 16 amino acids. The germline V gene has CDR1 SGHRS and CDR2 YFSETQ. With V trimmed by 5 bases and J by 5 bases, 11 bases remained unmatched. CDR3 nucleotide sequence: TGCGCCAGCAGTCATCAGGCAGGACAGGGGGCCGAGACCCAGTACTTC. Translating it yields CASSHQAGQGAETQYF.

V is TRBV5-1 and J is TRBJ2-7; D assignment may be TRBD1 or TRBD2 (6 bases each). Trimming removed 3 bases at V and 0 bases at J, with 25 bases between. The CDR3 loop spans 19 amino acids. CDR1 SGHRS and CDR2 YFSETQ come from the germline V gene. This CDR3 reads CASSSVPSSTGASSYEQYF. Written as DNA, the CDR3 is TGCGCCAGCAGCTCCGTACCTTCATCTACGGGGGCGAGCTCCTACGAGCAGTACTTC.

Only a few counts were recorded for this clonotype. The chain employs TRBV7-2 and TRBJ2-1; 9 bases are a match to TRBD2. Germline V gene sequence: CDR1 SGHTA, CDR2 FQGNSA. The CDR3 sequence is 15 residues long. The trim removed 0 bases at V and 10 bases at J, leaving 7 bases unmatched. In nucleotides, the CDR3 is TGTGCCAGCAGCTTAGCGGCGGGAGGGCCTGAGGAGCAGTTCTTC. Amino acid sequence: CASSLAAGGPEEQFF.

CDR3 nucleotides: TGTGCCAGCGGGCGCGTGACGGCCAACGTCCTGACTTTC. Amino acid sequence: CASGRVTANVLTF. The J gene is TRBJ2-6, the V gene TRBV28; D is ambiguous. This CDR3 contains 13 residues. Germline V gene lookup returns CDR1 MDHEN and CDR2 SYDVKM. Trimming removed 8 bases at V and 6 bases at J, with 11 bases between.

This clonotype came up a few times. The chain links TRBV4-3 to TRBJ2-2; the D gene is possibly TRBD2 (6 bases). Trimming removed 4 bases from V and 0 bases from J, with 9 bases in between. From germline, CDR1 is LGHNA and CDR2 YSLEER. The CDR3 extends over 15 amino acids. This CDR3 reads CASSPGGANTGELFF. In nucleotides, the CDR3 is TGCGCCAGCAGCCCCGGAGGGGCGAACACCGGGGAGCTGTTTTTT.

The rearrangement links TRBV29-1 to TRBJ2-3, with 13 bases lining up with TRBD2. This CDR3 has 16 residues. The germline V gene has CDR1 SQVTM and CDR2 ANQGSEA. The trim removed 6 bases at V and 4 bases at J, leaving 10 bases unmatched. In nucleotides, the CDR3 is TGCAGCGTAACTAGCGGGAGGGCCTCGGGCGCAGATACGCAGTATTTT. As protein: CSVTSGRASGADTQYF.

V usage is TRBV20-1 and J usage is TRBJ2-3, with TRBD2 matching 7 bases. The V and J ends lost 6 bases and 0 bases, in that order; junction bases with no gene match: 9. CDR1 and CDR2 (germline): DFQATT, SNEGSKA (reference sequence). The CDR3 spans 15 residues. The CDR3 region is CSAIQTSRSTDTQYF. The CDR3 DNA is TGCAGTGCCATACAGACTAGCCGAAGCACAGATACGCAGTATTTT.

This chain joins TRBV18 and TRBJ2-1, with 9 bases aligning to TRBD2. J lost 4 bases, V lost 1 base, and 5 bases had no gene match. CDR1 and CDR2 (germline): KGHSH, LQKENI. This CDR3 contains 16 residues. The CDR3 sequence: CASSPLAGVNYNEQFF. The CDR3 DNA sequence: TGTGCCAGCTCACCACTAGCGGGAGTAAATTACAATGAGCAGTTCTTC.

This clonotype appeared a few times. This chain connects TRBV5-1 to TRBJ2-1; D not resolved. The CDR3 spans 14 residues. The V end was cut by 0 bases, the J end by 4 bases, with 8 bases between. CDR1 is SGHRS, CDR2 YFSETQ, per germline. The DNA of the CDR3 is TGCGCCAGCAGCTTGGAACCGGTATACAATGAGCAGTTCTTC. Protein: CASSLEPVYNEQFF.